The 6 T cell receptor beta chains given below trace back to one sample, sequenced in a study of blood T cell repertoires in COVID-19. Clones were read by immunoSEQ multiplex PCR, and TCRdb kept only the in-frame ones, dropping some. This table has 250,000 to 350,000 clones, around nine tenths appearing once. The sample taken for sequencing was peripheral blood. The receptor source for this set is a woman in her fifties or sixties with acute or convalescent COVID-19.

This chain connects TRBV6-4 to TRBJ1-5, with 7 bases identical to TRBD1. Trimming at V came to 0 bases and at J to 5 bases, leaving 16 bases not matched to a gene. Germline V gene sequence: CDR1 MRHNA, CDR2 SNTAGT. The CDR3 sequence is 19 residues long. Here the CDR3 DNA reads TGTGCCAGCAGTGACTCTCTGACAGGGCGAATGGTAGTGCATCAGCCCCAGCATTTT. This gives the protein CASSDSLTGRMVVHQPQHF.

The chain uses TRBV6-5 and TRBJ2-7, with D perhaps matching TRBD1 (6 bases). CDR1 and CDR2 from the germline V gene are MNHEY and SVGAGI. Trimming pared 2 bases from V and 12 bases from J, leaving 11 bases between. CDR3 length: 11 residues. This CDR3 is CASSYGDTPYF. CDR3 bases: TGTGCCAGCAGTTACGGGGACACCCCGTACTTC.

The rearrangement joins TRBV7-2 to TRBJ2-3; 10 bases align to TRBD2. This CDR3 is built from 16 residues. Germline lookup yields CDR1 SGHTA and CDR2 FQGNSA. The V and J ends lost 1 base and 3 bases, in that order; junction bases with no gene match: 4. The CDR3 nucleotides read TGTGCCAGCAGCTTAGAAGTAGCGGGGGGAACAGATACGCAGTATTTT. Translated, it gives CASSLEVAGGTDTQYF.

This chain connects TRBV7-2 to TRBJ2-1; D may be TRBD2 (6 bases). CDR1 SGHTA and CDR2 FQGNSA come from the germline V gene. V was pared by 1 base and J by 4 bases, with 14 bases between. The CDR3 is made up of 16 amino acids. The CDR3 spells CASSLGGLAQYNEQFF. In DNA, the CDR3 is TGTGCCAGCAGCTTAGGAGGCCTAGCGCAGTACAATGAGCAGTTCTTC.

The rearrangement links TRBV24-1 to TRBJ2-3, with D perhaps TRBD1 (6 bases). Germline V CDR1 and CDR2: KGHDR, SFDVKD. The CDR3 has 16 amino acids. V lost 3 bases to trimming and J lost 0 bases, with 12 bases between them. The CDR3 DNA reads TGTGCCACCAGTGATCGGACAGCCCCTAGCACAGATACGCAGTATTTT. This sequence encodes CATSDRTAPSTDTQYF.

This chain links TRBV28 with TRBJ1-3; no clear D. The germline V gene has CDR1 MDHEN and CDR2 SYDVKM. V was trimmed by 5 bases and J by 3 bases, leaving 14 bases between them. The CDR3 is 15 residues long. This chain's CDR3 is CASSLPIGVGNTIYF. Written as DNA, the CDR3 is TGTGCCAGCAGTCTACCTATCGGGGTTGGAAACACCATATATTTT.